The 8 T cell receptor beta chains in this list originate from one sample, sequenced in a study of blood T cells in healthy people across ages. The authors ran a second PCR of about 6 to 12 cycles using a sample-barcoded 5' primer and a J-beta primer mix. TCRdb analysed the 5' RACE reads with MiXCR anew, one entry per CDR3 protein. Of around 800,000 distinct CDR3 sequences in the sample, about 62% were seen once. Material: blood. The origin of the receptors is a young man in good health.

The chain recombines TRBV4-3 with TRBJ1-4; D uncertain. The CDR3 totals 15 residues. Germline V CDR1 and CDR2: LGHNA, YSLEER. V lost 4 bases, J lost 7 bases, and 16 bases lay in between. CDR3 nucleotide sequence: TGCGCCAGCAGCCGCCAACCCACCTCCGGTGAAAAACTGTTTTTT. This codes for CASSRQPTSGEKLFF.

The chain has TRBV6-6 and TRBJ2-7, with D perhaps assigned TRBD1 or TRBD2 (5 bases each). CDR1 is MNHNY and CDR2 is SVGAGI in the germline V gene (reference sequence). CDR3 length: 14 amino acids. V was cut by 6 bases and J by 0 bases, with 12 bases left in between. The CDR3 spells CASRSRDPSYEQYF. CDR3 sequence (DNA): TGTGCCAGCAGGTCCCGGGACCCCTCCTACGAGCAGTACTTC.

The rearrangement uses TRBV9 and TRBJ1-2; D possibly corresponds to TRBD1 (6 bases). The CDR3 has 14 residues. Germline-derived CDR1 and CDR2 are SGDLS and YYNGEE. Trimming stripped 4 bases from V and 4 bases from J, with 14 bases between. The CDR3 loop reads CASSLRDTSYGYTF. DNA for the CDR3: TGTGCCAGCAGCCTAAGGGACACCTCCTATGGCTACACCTTC.

For this clonotype: A much bigger clone sits one base away, suggesting this may be a read error. This chain links TRBV10-3 with TRBJ2-4; D uncertain. The J call is uncertain, as TRBJ2-5 better fits the DNA end. CDR1 is ENHRY and CDR2 is SYGVKD in the germline V gene. The CDR3 sequence is 11 residues long. DNA of the CDR3: TGTGCCATCAGCCAGGAAGAGACCCAGTACTTC. This codes for CAISQEETQYF.

This clonotype has a single count. The CDR3 loop reads CASRSMGAANYNEQFF. In DNA, the CDR3 is TGCGCCAGCAGGTCCATGGGGGCGGCGAACTACAATGAGCAGTTCTTC. This chain connects TRBV5-1 to TRBJ2-1, with D possibly matching TRBD1 (6 bases). Germline CDR1 and CDR2: SGHRS and YFSETQ. V lost 5 bases, J lost 3 bases, and 18 bases lay in between. This CDR3 comprises 16 residues.

This chain connects TRBV25-1 to TRBJ1-1; D call uncertain. Germline-derived CDR1 and CDR2 are MGHDK and SYGVNS. Trimming left V 2 bases short and J 4 bases short, with 8 bases between. This CDR3 contains 13 residues. CDR3 sequence: CASSEGIGTEAFF. In DNA, the CDR3 is TGTGCCAGCAGTGAAGGAATTGGCACTGAAGCTTTCTTT.

The V gene is TRBV28, the J gene TRBJ2-3; D remains ambiguous. The V and J ends lost 4 bases and 4 bases respectively, with 12 bases between them. Germline CDR1 and CDR2: MDHEN and SYDVKM. The CDR3 covers 14 residues. CDR3 sequence reads: CASSSSRGADTQYF. DNA for the CDR3: TGTGCCAGCAGTTCCTCCCGTGGCGCAGATACGCAGTATTTT.

This clonotype has only one observation. The rearrangement links TRBV30 to TRBJ2-2; no definite D call. Germline V gene sequence: CDR1 GTSNPN, CDR2 SVGIG (reference sequence). This CDR3 contains 13 residues. With 1 base removed from V and 4 bases from J, the gap between germline ends came to 7 bases. CDR3 residues: CAWSATRTGELFF. Written as DNA, the CDR3 is TGTGCCTGGAGTGCCACCCGCACCGGGGAGCTGTTTTTT.